The 19 T cell receptor beta chains presented below share a single source sample, sequenced in a study of T cell clones after liver transplantation. This table comes from immunoSEQ multiplex PCR, and its TCRdb copy is limited to in-frame clones, with some not included. The sample includes roughly 53,000 clones, more than 70% of them seen just once. Material: CD4+ T cells from blood, obtained at the 22-month timepoint. The receptors shown here come from a human patient who received a liver transplant. Part of the T cell pool may stem from the graft donor.

The chain uses TRBV6-5 and TRBJ1-4; D perhaps matches TRBD1 (5 bases). The length of the CDR3 is 14 residues. V was trimmed by 6 bases and J by 4 bases, leaving 12 bases between them. CDR1 is MNHEY, CDR2 SVGAGI, per germline. The CDR3 DNA is TGTGCCAGCAGCCGGACGGGGCTTAATGAAAAACTGTTTTTT. Encoded protein: CASSRTGLNEKLFF.

This chain uses TRBV6-5 with TRBJ2-3, with no clear D. The length of the CDR3 is 14 residues. The V gene's germline CDR1 is MNHEY and CDR2 SVGAGI. V was cut by 2 bases and J by 1 base, with 7 bases left in between. CDR3 loop: CASSYSVRTDTQYF. In DNA form, the CDR3 reads TGTGCCAGCAGTTACAGCGTTCGCACAGATACGCAGTATTTT.

The rearrangement joins TRBV19 to TRBJ2-3; 12 bases match TRBD2. Germline V gene data show CDR1 as LNHDA and CDR2 as SQIVND (reference sequence). This CDR3 region has 16 residues. V lost 5 bases to trimming and J lost 3 bases; unmatched junction nucleotides: 6. CDR3 in DNA: TGTGCCAGTAGTGAGCGACTAGCGGGGGCGACAGATACGCAGTATTTT. Amino acid sequence: CASSERLAGATDTQYF.

The V and J genes are TRBV28 and TRBJ2-7; tentative D call: TRBD1 (6 bases). The CDR3 totals 14 residues. The V gene's germline CDR1 is MDHEN and CDR2 SYDVKM. Trimming cost V 6 bases and J 2 bases, with 14 bases left between them. The CDR3 DNA reads as TGTGCCAGCAGCGGAGACAGGCCCCCCTACGAGCAGTACTTC. Translation gives CASSGDRPPYEQYF.

Of note for this clone: The same CDR3 can be traced to other DNA sequences in this sample. This chain connects TRBV6-1 to TRBJ1-6; weak D call: TRBD1 (6 bases). V dropped 2 bases and J dropped 7 bases, with 12 bases sitting between them. The CDR3 extends over 15 amino acids. CDR1 is MNHNS and CDR2 is SASEGT in the germline V gene. The DNA of the CDR3 is TGTGCCAGCAGTGAAACACAGGGTTCGAATTCACCCCTCCACTTT. Translating gives CASSETQGSNSPLHF.

This rearrangement joins TRBV4-1 to TRBJ2-6; tentative D call: TRBD2 (5 bases). The CDR3 runs to 19 residues. Trimming stripped 1 base from V and 1 base from J, with 17 bases between. Germline values: CDR1 MGHRA, CDR2 YSYEKL. CDR3 in DNA: TGCGCCAGCAGCCAAGGAAGGAGCAGAGGGCCTTCTGGGGCCAACGTCCTGACTTTC. Protein product: CASSQGRSRGPSGANVLTF.

This sequence joins TRBV6-6 and TRBJ2-5; the match to TRBD2 covers 10 bases. V dropped 2 bases and J dropped 4; count of bases not matched to a gene: 4. Germline CDR1 is MNHNY and CDR2 is SVGAGI (reference sequence). CDR3 length equals 15 residues. The CDR3 region is CASSYGAGGPETQYF. The CDR3 DNA reads TGTGCCAGCAGTTACGGAGCGGGGGGGCCAGAGACCCAGTACTTC.

This rearrangement joins TRBV7-3 to TRBJ2-7, with 9 bases matching TRBD1. The CDR3 is made up of 15 amino acids. Losses at the gene ends were 5 bases for V and 2 bases for J; bases not matched to a gene: 7. Germline V gene lookup returns CDR1 SGHTA and CDR2 FQGTGA. The CDR3 DNA follows: TGTGCCAGCAGCCCGGGACAGGGTGGGGCCTACGAGCAGTACTTC. Its translation is CASSPGQGGAYEQYF.

The genes are TRBV2 and TRBJ2-2; 9 nucleotides agree with TRBD2. Germline V gene lookup returns CDR1 SNHLY and CDR2 FYNNEI. Trimming cost V 3 bases and J 8 bases; bases outside gene matches: 7. The CDR3 runs to 15 residues. The CDR3 DNA follows: TGTGCCAGCAGTGAGGCGCGGGGGGGCCTTGGGGAGCTGTTTTTT. Encoded protein: CASSEARGGLGELFF. The full variable domain, completed using reference TRBV2 and TRBJ2-2, is EPEVTQTPSHQVTQMGQEVILRCVPISNHLYFYWYRQILGQKVEFLVSFYNNEISEKSEIFDDQFSVERPDGSNFTLKIRSTKLEDSAMYFCASSEARGGLGELFFGEGSRLTVL.

V and J are TRBV30 and TRBJ1-6; 12 bases are a match to TRBD1. The germline V gene has CDR1 GTSNPN and CDR2 SVGIG (reference sequence). The V segment lost 5 bases and the J segment 10 bases; nucleotides outside the gene matches: 6. The CDR3 runs to 14 residues. DNA for the CDR3: TGTGCCTGGGAAGGGACAGGGGGCGGATCACCCCTCCACTTT. It is translated as CAWEGTGGGSPLHF.

This rearrangement joins TRBV7-9 to TRBJ1-1; 7 positions match TRBD1. This CDR3 spans 16 amino acids. The junction had 14 bases not matched to a gene; V was cut back by 9 bases and J by 1 base. Germline CDR1 reads SEHNR; CDR2 reads FQNEAQ (reference sequence). Written as DNA, the CDR3 is TGTGCCAGTCGAAGCCGGGACAGACCCCGGAACACTGAAGCTTTCTTT. Translation: CASRSRDRPRNTEAFF.

This clone showed up just a few times. This sequence joins TRBV11-2 and TRBJ2-7, with 8 nucleotides matching TRBD2. Germline trimming cut 4 bases from V and 3 bases from J; bases unmatched to any gene: 8. Looked up from germline, CDR1 is SGHAT and CDR2 is FQNNGV. This CDR3 region has 15 residues. The CDR3 reads CASSYSGGRSYEQYF. As DNA, the CDR3 is TGTGCCAGCAGCTACAGCGGGGGTCGGAGCTACGAGCAGTACTTC. Supplemented by reference TRBV11-2 and TRBJ2-7, the full variable domain reads EAGVAQSPRYKIIEKRQSVAFWCNPISGHATLYWYQQILGQGPKLLIQFQNNGVVDDSQLPKDRFSAERLKGVDSTLKIQPAKLEDSAVYLCASSYSGGRSYEQYFGPGTRLTVT.

This clone was found a few times. The chain combines TRBV6-5 with TRBJ1-5; TRBD1 matches at 9 bases. This CDR3 spans 14 amino acids. The J segment lost 0 bases and the V segment lost 10 bases, leaving 4 bases of the junction unmatched. Germline assignment: CDR1 MNHEY and CDR2 SVGAGI. The CDR3 DNA reads as TGTGCCACCGGGACAGGGAATAGCAATCAGCCCCAGCATTTT. Encoded protein: CATGTGNSNQPQHF.

This clone is classed as medium-sized. This chain connects TRBV7-2 to TRBJ1-6, with D unclear. CDR1 and CDR2 from the germline V gene are SGHTA and FQGNSA. Trimming stripped 5 bases from V and 5 bases from J, with 19 bases between. The CDR3 sequence is 17 residues long. The CDR3, as DNA: TGTGCCAGCAGCGTCTCACCACAGAGGATCCATAATTCACCCCTCCACTTT. Translating gives CASSVSPQRIHNSPLHF.

The V call is TRBV30, the J call TRBJ2-7, with 7 bases matching TRBD2. The CDR3 covers 15 residues. CDR1 and CDR2 from the germline V gene are GTSNPN and SVGIG (reference sequence). V gave up 3 bases and J gave up 2 bases; unmatched junction bases: 10. CDR3 region: CAWSPGGWGTYEQYF. CDR3 DNA: TGTGCCTGGAGCCCCGGGGGGTGGGGGACCTACGAGCAGTACTTC.

This rearrangement joins TRBV6-6 to TRBJ2-5, with a possible D match to TRBD1 (6 bases). Per germline, CDR1 MNHNY and CDR2 SVGAGI (reference sequence). The CDR3 totals 15 residues. Trimming took 2 bases from V and 5 from J, leaving 15 bases between them. The CDR3 region is CASSYPNRVQETQYF. The CDR3 region has the DNA TGTGCCAGCAGTTACCCTAACAGGGTACAGGAGACCCAGTACTTC.

The chain employs TRBV27 and TRBJ1-2; D call uncertain. CDR3 size: 18 residues. The germline V gene encodes CDR1 MNHEY and CDR2 SMNVEV (reference sequence). Trimming took off 2 bases at V and 0 bases at J, with 19 bases between the two ends. The DNA for the CDR3 is TGTGCCAGCAGTTTAAAGGCTCGTGGAGAGTTATCTAACTATGGCTACACCTTC. It is translated as CASSLKARGELSNYGYTF.

The V gene is TRBV9, the J gene TRBJ2-7, with 7 bases fitting TRBD1. Losses at the gene ends were 3 bases for V and 3 bases for J; bases not matched to a gene: 0. Germline V gives CDR1 SGDLS, CDR2 YYNGEE. The CDR3 totals 12 residues. DNA for the CDR3: TGTGCCAGCAGCGGGGACAGCTACGAGCAGTACTTC. Its protein is CASSGDSYEQYF.

This chain links TRBV5-6 with TRBJ1-6; unclear D gene. Germline lookup yields CDR1 SGHDT and CDR2 YYEEEE. With 1 base removed from V and 0 bases from J, the gap between germline ends came to 11 bases. The CDR3 is made up of 17 amino acids. CDR3 loop: CASSLRPGRSYNSPLHF. For the CDR3, the DNA is TGTGCCAGCAGCTTGCGGCCAGGACGCTCCTATAATTCACCCCTCCACTTT.